These T cell receptor beta chains were read from a single sample in a study of human T cells and chemical hapten exposure. TCRdb called the RACE reads again in MiXCR, with one record for every CDR3 protein. The sample has around 56,000 distinct CDR3 sequences, 9.9% seen once; the top ten hold around 10%. This sample comprised whole blood, obtained in connection with sensitization to the hapten diphenylcyclopropenone (DPC). The source of these receptors is a man between 35 and 55 years old with alopecia areata. Some clones in this sample may be carry-over from other donors' samples. The CDR3 runs from the conserved cysteine through the conserved F or W. The order of the fields is V gene, J gene, CDR3 protein.

v_gene: TRBV15; j_gene: TRBJ2-3; CDR3aa: CATSRDLFGPDTQYF
v_gene: TRBV12-2; j_gene: TRBJ2-1; CDR3aa: CASRLALPSGRAVSYNEQFF
v_gene: TRBV11-1; j_gene: TRBJ2-1; CDR3aa: CASSLARTVSYNEQFF
v_gene: TRBV6-6; j_gene: TRBJ2-7; CDR3aa: CASTGVEGFAHEQYF
v_gene: TRBV9; j_gene: TRBJ2-3; CDR3aa: CASSEGQGAGTDTQYF
v_gene: TRBV28; j_gene: TRBJ2-2; CDR3aa: CATGGNTGELFF
v_gene: TRBV12-3/TRBV12-4; j_gene: TRBJ2-7; CDR3aa: CASSSTRISYEQYF
v_gene: TRBV14; j_gene: TRBJ2-7; CDR3aa: CASSRVEAVYEQYF
v_gene: TRBV5-1; j_gene: TRBJ2-3; CDR3aa: CASSSTTDTQYF
v_gene: TRBV7-3; j_gene: TRBJ2-7; CDR3aa: CASSVTVSGEQYF
v_gene: TRBV20-1; j_gene: TRBJ1-4; CDR3aa: CSAGRDRGEKLFF
v_gene: TRBV6-5; j_gene: TRBJ1-3; CDR3aa: CASSPQRSSGNTIYF
v_gene: TRBV20-1; j_gene: TRBJ1-1; CDR3aa: CSARRQGNTEAFF
v_gene: TRBV6-1; j_gene: TRBJ2-7; CDR3aa: CASSETSSYEQYF
v_gene: TRBV20-1; j_gene: TRBJ2-7; CDR3aa: CSASGGQGFDEQYF
v_gene: TRBV5-1; j_gene: TRBJ1-1; CDR3aa: CASSQGENTEAFF
v_gene: TRBV27; j_gene: TRBJ2-1; CDR3aa: CASSSSGWGNEQFF
v_gene: TRBV28; j_gene: TRBJ1-5; CDR3aa: CASKGTRSNQPQHF
v_gene: TRBV12-3/TRBV12-4; j_gene: TRBJ1-1; CDR3aa: CASRGQGVNTEAFF
v_gene: TRBV2; j_gene: TRBJ2-7; CDR3aa: CASSEASGEQYF
v_gene: TRBV9; j_gene: TRBJ2-3; CDR3aa: CASSALAGGAKGTDTQYF
v_gene: TRBV28; j_gene: TRBJ2-1; CDR3aa: CASSFGVGSGRASYNEQFF
v_gene: TRBV7-8; j_gene: TRBJ1-1; CDR3aa: CASSLVGAGAFF
v_gene: TRBV3-1; j_gene: TRBJ2-2; CDR3aa: CASSQGGADTGELFF
v_gene: TRBV13; j_gene: TRBJ2-3; CDR3aa: CASSLARAGSTDTQYF
v_gene: TRBV11-2; j_gene: TRBJ1-4; CDR3aa: CASSADSGTAKLFF
v_gene: TRBV3-1; j_gene: TRBJ1-1; CDR3aa: CASSQGGRPEAFF
v_gene: TRBV11-1; j_gene: TRBJ2-1; CDR3aa: CASSLRRVAGGNEQFF
v_gene: TRBV28; j_gene: TRBJ1-5; CDR3aa: CASRVGGRNQPQHF
v_gene: TRBV6-1; j_gene: TRBJ2-7; CDR3aa: CASRTNSGTSNEQYF
v_gene: TRBV6-2/TRBV6-3; j_gene: TRBJ2-1; CDR3aa: CASSYSIIAVGNDEQFF
v_gene: TRBV6-5; j_gene: TRBJ2-1; CDR3aa: CASSYSGVAGAREQFF
v_gene: TRBV5-1; j_gene: TRBJ2-7; CDR3aa: CASSLFETGVREQYF
v_gene: TRBV5-1; j_gene: TRBJ2-5; CDR3aa: CASSSPAGGETQYF
v_gene: TRBV6-5; j_gene: TRBJ2-7; CDR3aa: CASSYSDGNPYEQYF
v_gene: TRBV11-3; j_gene: TRBJ2-2; CDR3aa: CASSSIGSGTGELFF
v_gene: TRBV2; j_gene: TRBJ2-7; CDR3aa: CASIWTETSYEQYF